What follows are 21 T cell receptor beta chains derived from one specimen sequenced in a study of blood T cell repertoires in COVID-19. Produced via immunoSEQ multiplex PCR; TCRdb's table is partial and in-frame only. The table includes 150,000 or so clones, more than 65% detected once. The sample was PBMCs or T cells enriched from blood (not recorded which). These receptors all come from a man aged 50-60 years who had recovered from COVID-19.

This chain joins TRBV3-1 (or the pseudogene TRBV3-2) and TRBJ2-1, with a tentative D call TRBD2 (6 bases). V lost 7 bases to trimming and J lost 6 bases, with 16 bases between them. This CDR3 comprises 14 residues. CDR1 is LGHDT, CDR2 YNNKEL, per germline (reference sequence). The CDR3: CASTLTQGGNEQFF. CDR3 DNA sequence: TGTGCCAGCACCCTAACCCAGGGAGGCAATGAGCAGTTCTTC.

The genes are TRBV9 and TRBJ1-5; TRBD1 agrees at 8 bases. The CDR3 runs 13 residues. Germline V gives CDR1 SGDLS, CDR2 YYNGEE. The V gene end was trimmed by 4 bases and the J gene end by 5 bases; junction bases not matched to a gene: 2. CDR3 in DNA: TGTGCCAGCAGCTTACAGGGGGATCAGCCCCAGCATTTT. The encoded protein is CASSLQGDQPQHF.

This chain links TRBV12-3 or TRBV12-4 with TRBJ1-2; a possible D gene is TRBD1 (6 bases). This CDR3 is 13 amino acids long. The ends were cut back, 3 bases at V and 4 bases at J, with 9 bases in the middle. CDR3 nucleotide sequence: TGTGCCAGCAGTTTTGGGGGCACCTATGGCTACACCTTC. The encoded protein is CASSFGGTYGYTF.

The gene calls are TRBV28 and TRBJ1-2; D may be TRBD1 (6 bases). This CDR3 has 13 residues. Germline V gene lookup returns CDR1 MDHEN and CDR2 SYDVKM. Trimming took 9 bases from V and 8 from J, leaving 19 bases between them. CDR3 loop: CASYSTGTYGYTF. The CDR3 region has the DNA TGTGCCAGTTACAGCACCGGGACATACGGCTACACCTTC.

The J gene is TRBJ2-6, the V gene TRBV5-1; TRBD1 agrees at 7 bases. With V trimmed by 0 bases and J by 2 bases, 5 bases remained unmatched. The CDR3 spans 17 residues. The germline V gene encodes CDR1 SGHRS and CDR2 YFSETQ. The CDR3 is CASSLGGQIAGANVLTF. The DNA of the CDR3 is TGCGCCAGCAGCTTGGGGGGACAGATAGCTGGGGCCAACGTCCTGACTTTC.

The V and J genes are TRBV10-1 and TRBJ1-5; possibly TRBD1 for D (6 bases). Germline CDR1 and CDR2: WNHNN and SYGVQD (reference sequence). The CDR3 loop spans 15 amino acids. V lost 4 bases, J lost 5 bases, and 15 bases lay in between. For the CDR3, the DNA is TGCGCCAGCAGTGGGGGGCAGGGGCTGGATCAGCCCCAGCATTTT. Translation: CASSGGQGLDQPQHF.

The chain couples TRBV27 to TRBJ1-1, with D possibly matching TRBD1 (6 bases). Trimming cost V 4 bases and J 5 bases, with 11 bases left between them. The CDR3 is 13 residues long. Germline lookup yields CDR1 MNHEY and CDR2 SMNVEV (reference sequence). CDR3 nucleotide sequence: TGTGCCAGCAGTTGGGGGCGGGGGACTGAAGCTTTCTTT. This translates into CASSWGRGTEAFF.

V usage is TRBV5-1 and J usage is TRBJ2-6, with D tentatively TRBD2 (7 bases). There are 16 residues in the CDR3. Germline-derived CDR1 and CDR2 are SGHRS and YFSETQ. V lost 4 bases, J lost 4 bases, and 15 bases lay in between. CDR3 in DNA: TGCGCCAGCAGCCGGGACCGGGGGGCAGGGGCCAACGTCCTGACTTTC. It codes for CASSRDRGAGANVLTF.

The genes are TRBV7-9 and TRBJ1-1; tentative D call: TRBD1 (5 bases). This CDR3 is 14 amino acids long. The V gene lost 3 bases and the J gene lost 6 bases, with 14 bases spanning the gap. Germline CDR1 and CDR2: SEHNR and FQNEAQ (reference sequence). This chain's CDR3 is CASSFSTGVPEAFF. DNA for the CDR3: TGTGCCAGCAGCTTCTCTACAGGCGTCCCTGAAGCTTTCTTT. The variable domain in full, completed from reference TRBV7-9 and TRBJ1-1, reads DTGVSQNPRHKITKRGQNVTFRCDPISEHNRLYWYRQTLGQGPEFLTYFQNEAQLEKSRLLSDRFSAERPKGSFSTLEIQRTEQGDSAMYLCASSFSTGVPEAFFGQGTRLTVV.

This clone has a single count. V and J are TRBV5-4 and TRBJ2-3; the match to TRBD2 covers 8 bases. Germline V gene lookup returns CDR1 SGHNT and CDR2 YYREEE (reference sequence). CDR3 length: 16 residues. Unmatched junction bases numbered 9, after V lost 1 base and J lost 5 bases. The CDR3 nucleotides read TGTGCCAGCAGCTTGAGCCCCGGGGGGGGGCAAGATACGCAGTATTTT. Protein product: CASSLSPGGGQDTQYF.

This clone was recorded once. This chain links TRBV6-6 with TRBJ2-1; 8 bases are a match to TRBD2. Trimming removed 6 bases from V and 6 bases from J; junction bases left unmatched: 7. The CDR3 sequence is 14 residues long. The germline CDR1 and CDR2 sequences are MNHNY and SVGAGI (reference sequence). The CDR3 region is CASRRLARTNEQFF. Written as DNA, the CDR3 is TGTGCCAGCAGGAGACTAGCGCGGACCAATGAGCAGTTCTTC.

This clone appeared a few times. V is TRBV7-2 and J is TRBJ2-7; a possible D gene is TRBD2 (7 bases). Trimming pared 1 base from V and 7 bases from J, leaving 11 bases between. The CDR3 extends over 13 amino acids. Germline V lookup: CDR1 SGHTA, CDR2 FQGNSA. The CDR3 spells CASSLVGGVEQYF. The CDR3 DNA reads TGTGCCAGCAGCTTAGTAGGGGGGGTTGAGCAGTACTTC. Based on the CDR3 plus reference TRBV7-2 and TRBJ2-7, the full variable domain is GAGVSQSPSNKVTEKGKDVELRCDPISGHTALYWYRQSLGQGLEFLIYFQGNSAPDKSGLPSDRFSAERTGGSVSTLTIQRTQQEDSAVYLCASSLVGGVEQYFGPGTRLTVT.

The CDR3 loop is CASSIRRTGGGGELFF. The CDR3 DNA sequence: TGTGCCAGTAGTATACGCCGGACAGGGGGCGGCGGGGAGCTGTTTTTT. The genes are TRBV19 and TRBJ2-2; 11 bases line up with TRBD1. Per germline, CDR1 LNHDA and CDR2 SQIVND (reference sequence). This CDR3 spans 16 amino acids. V shed 2 bases, J shed 7 bases, and the junction held 6 bases outside the gene matches. Combining the CDR3 with reference TRBV19 and TRBJ2-2 gives the whole variable domain DGGITQSPKYLFRKEGQNVTLSCEQNLNHDAMYWYRQDPGQGLRLIYYSQIVNDFQKGDIAEGYSVSREKKESFPLTVTSAQKNPTAFYLCASSIRRTGGGGELFFGEGSRLTVL.

The chain employs TRBV5-1 and TRBJ2-5; 8 bases agree with TRBD2. This CDR3 is built from 17 residues. V lost 3 bases, J lost 1 base, and 11 bases stayed unmatched. CDR1 is SGHRS, CDR2 YFSETQ, per germline. In DNA, the CDR3 is TGCGCCAGCAGCTCTACCCATGACGGGGGGGCCCAAGAGACCCAGTACTTC. This translates into CASSSTHDGGAQETQYF. Using reference TRBV5-1 and TRBJ2-5 for the parts outside the CDR3, the full variable domain is KAGVTQTPRYLIKTRGQQVTLSCSPISGHRSVSWYQQTPGQGLQFLFEYFSETQRNKGNFPGRFSGRQFSNSRSEMNVSTLELGDSALYLCASSSTHDGGAQETQYFGPGTRLLVL.

This clone came up a few times. The rearrangement links TRBV25-1 to TRBJ1-4; 9 positions match TRBD1. Trimming at V came to 5 bases and at J to 11 bases, leaving 9 bases not matched to a gene. Germline CDR1 and CDR2: MGHDK and SYGVNS. This CDR3 region has 14 residues. Here the CDR3 reads CASSQSGTGWKLFF. CDR3 coding DNA: TGTGCCAGCAGTCAATCCGGGACAGGGTGGAAACTGTTTTTT.

The chain has TRBV7-2 and TRBJ2-1; 7 nucleotides align to TRBD1. The J segment lost 0 bases and the V segment lost 5 bases, leaving 4 bases of the junction unmatched. Germline CDR1 and CDR2: SGHTA and FQGNSA. The CDR3 totals 15 residues. The DNA for the CDR3 is TGTGCCAGCAGCCGCAGACAGGGCTCCTACAATGAGCAGTTCTTC. Amino acids: CASSRRQGSYNEQFF.

This rearrangement joins TRBV19 to TRBJ2-4, with D tentatively TRBD1 (5 bases). The CDR3 is 14 residues long. Trimming cost V 1 base and J 10 bases, with 14 bases left between them. Germline assignment: CDR1 LNHDA and CDR2 SQIVND (reference sequence). Here the CDR3 reads CASSIAARAIIQYF. CDR3 nucleotides: TGTGCCAGTAGTATAGCGGCCAGGGCGATAATTCAGTACTTC.

The chain is built from TRBV5-1 and TRBJ2-5, with a tentative D call TRBD2 (6 bases). The CDR3 runs 16 residues. Germline V gene lookup returns CDR1 SGHRS and CDR2 YFSETQ. Trimming took 7 bases from V and 4 from J, leaving 23 bases between them. DNA for the CDR3: TGCGCCAGCGCCCCCCTTTATCCGGAGGGCCGAGAGACCCAGTACTTC. It is translated as CASAPLYPEGRETQYF.

As DNA, the CDR3 is TGTGCCAGTAATCCCACACCGACAGGGGTGAATGGCTACACCTTC. Amino acid sequence: CASNPTPTGVNGYTF. The chain uses TRBV19 and TRBJ1-2, with 8 bases lining up with TRBD1. The V and J ends lost 7 bases and 6 bases, in that order; junction bases with no gene match: 13. CDR1 LNHDA and CDR2 SQIVND come from the germline V gene (reference sequence). The length of the CDR3 is 15 residues.

This clone was picked up one time. The chain couples TRBV6-5 to TRBJ2-1; 7 bases are shared with TRBD2. J lost 1 base, V lost 4 bases, and 7 bases had no gene match. Germline V CDR1 and CDR2: MNHEY, SVGAGI. This CDR3 region has 16 residues. CDR3: CASSSRPGGSYNEQFF. The CDR3 DNA reads TGTGCCAGCAGTTCTCGTCCGGGGGGATCCTACAATGAGCAGTTCTTC.

The chain carries TRBV5-1 and TRBJ2-7, with D possibly matching TRBD2 (5 bases). Trimming stripped 4 bases from V and 5 bases from J, with 19 bases between. The germline CDR1 and CDR2 sequences are SGHRS and YFSETQ. The CDR3 covers 15 residues. CDR3 in amino acids: CASSVRARGLNEQYF. The CDR3 DNA is TGCGCCAGCAGCGTGAGAGCGAGAGGACTTAACGAGCAGTACTTC.